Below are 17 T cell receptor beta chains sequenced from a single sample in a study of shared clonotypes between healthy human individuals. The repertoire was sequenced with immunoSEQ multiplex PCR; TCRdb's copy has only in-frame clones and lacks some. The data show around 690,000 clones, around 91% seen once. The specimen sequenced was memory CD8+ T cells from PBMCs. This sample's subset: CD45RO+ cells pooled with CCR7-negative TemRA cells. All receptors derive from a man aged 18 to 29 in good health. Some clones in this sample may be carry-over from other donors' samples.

The CDR3 region has the DNA TGTGCCAGCAGGGGGACAGGGATAAAAGTCTCTGGGGCCAACGTCCTGACTTTC. Its translation: CASRGTGIKVSGANVLTF. The chain couples TRBV28 to TRBJ2-6; 9 bases are shared with TRBD1. The CDR3 length is 18 residues. Trimming took 6 bases from V and 0 from J; bases not matched to a gene: 9. In germline, CDR1 is MDHEN, CDR2 SYDVKM.

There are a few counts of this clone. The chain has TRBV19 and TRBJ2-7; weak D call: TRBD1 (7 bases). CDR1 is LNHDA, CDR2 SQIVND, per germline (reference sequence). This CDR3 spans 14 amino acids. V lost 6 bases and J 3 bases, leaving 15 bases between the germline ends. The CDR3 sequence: CASSTPGGGYEQYF. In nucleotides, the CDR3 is TGTGCCAGTAGCACCCCAGGGGGAGGCTACGAGCAGTACTTC.

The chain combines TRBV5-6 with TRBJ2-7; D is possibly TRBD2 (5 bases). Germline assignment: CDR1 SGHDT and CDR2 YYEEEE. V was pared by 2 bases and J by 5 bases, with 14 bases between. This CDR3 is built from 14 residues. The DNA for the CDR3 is TGTGCCAGCAGCTTTGCGGCACGGCGGGACGAGCAGTACTTC. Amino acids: CASSFAARRDEQYF.

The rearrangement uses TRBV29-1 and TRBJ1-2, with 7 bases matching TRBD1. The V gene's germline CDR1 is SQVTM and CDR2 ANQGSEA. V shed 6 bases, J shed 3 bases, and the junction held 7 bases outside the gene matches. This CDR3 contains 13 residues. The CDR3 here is CSVDGQEYYGYTF. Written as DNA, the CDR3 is TGCAGCGTCGATGGACAGGAATACTATGGCTACACCTTC.

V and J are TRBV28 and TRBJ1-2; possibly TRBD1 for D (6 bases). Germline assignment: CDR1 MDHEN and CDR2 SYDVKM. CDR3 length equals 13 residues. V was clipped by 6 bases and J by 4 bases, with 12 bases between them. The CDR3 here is CASRTGMAYGYTF. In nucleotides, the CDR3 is TGTGCCAGCAGAACAGGGATGGCCTATGGCTACACCTTC.

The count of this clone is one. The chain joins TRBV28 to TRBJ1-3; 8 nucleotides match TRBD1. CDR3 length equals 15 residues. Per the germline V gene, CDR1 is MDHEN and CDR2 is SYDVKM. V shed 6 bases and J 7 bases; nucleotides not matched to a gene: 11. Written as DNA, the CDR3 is TGTGCCAGCAGGATAGACAGGGGCAGCCTCAACACCATATATTTT. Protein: CASRIDRGSLNTIYF. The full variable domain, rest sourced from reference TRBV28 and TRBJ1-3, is DVKVTQSSRYLVKRTGEKVFLECVQDMDHENMFWYRQDPGLGLRLIYFSYDVKMKEKGDIPEGYSVSREKKERFSLILESASTNQTSMYLCASRIDRGSLNTIYFGEGSWLTVV.

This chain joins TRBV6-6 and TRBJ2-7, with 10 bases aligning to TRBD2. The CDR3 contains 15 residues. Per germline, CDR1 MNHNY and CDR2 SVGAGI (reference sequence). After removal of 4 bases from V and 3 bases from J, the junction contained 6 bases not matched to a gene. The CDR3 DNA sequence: TGTGCCAGCAGTTTTGGACTAGCGGAAATCTACGAGCAGTACTTC. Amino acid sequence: CASSFGLAEIYEQYF.

The CDR3 bases are TGTGCCAGCAGTTTTGGGAACACTGAAGCTTTCTTT. Translation gives CASSFGNTEAFF. V is TRBV28 and J is TRBJ1-1, with unresolved D. With 3 bases removed from V and 1 base from J, the gap between germline ends came to 3 bases. This CDR3 comprises 12 residues. Germline CDR1 and CDR2: MDHEN and SYDVKM. Full variable domain (outside the CDR3, taken from reference TRBV28 and TRBJ1-1): DVKVTQSSRYLVKRTGEKVFLECVQDMDHENMFWYRQDPGLGLRLIYFSYDVKMKEKGDIPEGYSVSREKKERFSLILESASTNQTSMYLCASSFGNTEAFFGQGTRLTVV.

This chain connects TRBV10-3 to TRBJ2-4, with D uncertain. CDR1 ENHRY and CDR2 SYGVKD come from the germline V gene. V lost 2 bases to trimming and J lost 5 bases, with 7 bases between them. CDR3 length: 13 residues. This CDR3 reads CAISEPLENIQYF. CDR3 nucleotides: TGTGCCATCAGTGAGCCGCTAGAAAACATTCAGTACTTC.

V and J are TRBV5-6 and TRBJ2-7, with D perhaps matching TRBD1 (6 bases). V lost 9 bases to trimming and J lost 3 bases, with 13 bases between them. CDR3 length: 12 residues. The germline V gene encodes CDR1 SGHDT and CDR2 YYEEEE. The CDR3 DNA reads TGTGCCATCTATGGGGGCCGCTACGAGCAGTACTTC. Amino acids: CAIYGGRYEQYF. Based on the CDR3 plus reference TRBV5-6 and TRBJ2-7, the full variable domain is DAGVTQSPTHLIKTRGQQVTLRCSPKSGHDTVSWYQQALGQGPQFIFQYYEEEERQRGNFPDRFSGHQFPNYSSELNVNALLLGDSALYLCAIYGGRYEQYFGPGTRLTVT.

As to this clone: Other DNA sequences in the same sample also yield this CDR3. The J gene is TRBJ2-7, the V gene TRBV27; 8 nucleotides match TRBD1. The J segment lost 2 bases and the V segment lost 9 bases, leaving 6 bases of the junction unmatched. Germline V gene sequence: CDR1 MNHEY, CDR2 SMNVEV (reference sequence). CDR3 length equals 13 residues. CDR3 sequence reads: CASSQGGTYEQYF. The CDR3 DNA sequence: TGTGCCAGTTCACAGGGGGGCACCTACGAGCAGTACTTC.

The CDR3 reads CASSLDGTAYEQYF. Written as DNA, the CDR3 is TGTGCCAGCAGTTTAGACGGGACAGCCTACGAGCAGTACTTC. V gene TRBV27 combines with J gene TRBJ2-7, with TRBD1 matching over 7 bases. After removal of 2 bases from V and 2 bases from J, the junction contained 3 bases not matched to a gene. This CDR3 has 14 amino acids. CDR1 and CDR2 from the germline V gene are MNHEY and SMNVEV (reference sequence).

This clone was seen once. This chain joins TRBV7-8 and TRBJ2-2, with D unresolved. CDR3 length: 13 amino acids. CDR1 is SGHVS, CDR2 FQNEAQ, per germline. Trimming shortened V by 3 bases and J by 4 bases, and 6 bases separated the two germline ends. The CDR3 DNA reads TGTGCCAGCAGCTTCCTTGGCACCGGGGAGCTGTTTTTT. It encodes CASSFLGTGELFF.

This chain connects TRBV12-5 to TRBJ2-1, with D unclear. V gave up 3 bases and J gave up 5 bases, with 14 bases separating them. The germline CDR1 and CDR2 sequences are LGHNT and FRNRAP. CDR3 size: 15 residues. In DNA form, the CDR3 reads TGTGCTAGTGGTTTCTGGGCCCGCGCCGACAATGAGCAGTTCTTC. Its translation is CASGFWARADNEQFF.

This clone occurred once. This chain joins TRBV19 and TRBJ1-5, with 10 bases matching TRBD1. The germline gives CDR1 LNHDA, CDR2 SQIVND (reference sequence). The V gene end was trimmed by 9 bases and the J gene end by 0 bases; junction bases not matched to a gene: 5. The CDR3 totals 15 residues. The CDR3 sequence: CASRDRGYSNQPQHF. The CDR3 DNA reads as TGTGCCAGCCGGGACAGGGGATATAGCAATCAGCCCCAGCATTTT.

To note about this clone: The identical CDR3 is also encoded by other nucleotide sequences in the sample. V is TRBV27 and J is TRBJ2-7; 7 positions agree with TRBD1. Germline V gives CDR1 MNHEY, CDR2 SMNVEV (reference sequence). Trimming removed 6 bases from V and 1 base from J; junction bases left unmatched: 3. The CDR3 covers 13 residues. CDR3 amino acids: CASSEGASYEQYF. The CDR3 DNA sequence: TGTGCCAGCAGCGAGGGGGCGTCCTACGAGCAGTACTTC.

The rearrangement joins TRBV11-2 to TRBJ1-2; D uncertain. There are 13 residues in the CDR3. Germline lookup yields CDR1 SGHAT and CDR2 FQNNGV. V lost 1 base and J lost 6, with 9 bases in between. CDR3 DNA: TGTGCCAGCAGCTTAGGTGGTTTTAATGGCTACACCTTC. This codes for CASSLGGFNGYTF.